The 7 T cell receptor beta chains below were found in one sample sequenced in a study of blood T cell repertoires in COVID-19 (dated by TCRdb to the early 2020s). Libraries were made using the immunoSEQ multiplex PCR assay. TCRdb's version of the immuneACCESS table is confined to in-frame rearrangements and falls short of the full clone set. An unresolved V gene accounts for under half of the shortfall where checked; the remainder is of unknown origin. Present in this sample are about 280,000 clones, about nine tenths of which were seen just once. Over 8.5% of the sample is held by the ten biggest clonotypes. Sequencing was carried out using peripheral blood. Every receptor here comes from a woman aged 25 to 39 with COVID-19, enrolled during active disease.

V and J are TRBV6-1 and TRBJ2-7; no firm D call. V gave up 1 base and J gave up 2 bases, with 6 bases separating them. The CDR3 runs to 13 residues. Germline CDR1 and CDR2: MNHNS and SASEGT. Here the CDR3 DNA reads TGTGCCAGCAGTGAAGTCACAGCCTACGAGCAGTACTTC. Encoded protein: CASSEVTAYEQYF.

The chain employs TRBV15 and TRBJ1-5, with D unresolved. Germline assignment: CDR1 LNHNV and CDR2 YYDKDF (reference sequence). The CDR3 is 14 residues long. V was pared by 3 bases and J by 0 bases, with 6 bases between. CDR3 sequence reads: CATSSTDSNQPQHF. CDR3 nucleotide sequence: TGTGCCACCAGCAGCACAGATAGCAATCAGCCCCAGCATTTT.

There are a few counts of this clone. The CDR3 sequence is CASGTIAGGSYEQFF. CDR3 coding DNA: TGTGCCAGCGGGACTATAGCGGGGGGGAGTTATGAGCAGTTCTTC. V usage is TRBV7-6 and J usage is TRBJ2-1; 11 bases are shared with TRBD2. The junction had 11 bases not matched to a gene; V was cut back by 8 bases and J by 8 bases. In germline, CDR1 is SGHVS, CDR2 FNYEAQ. The length of the CDR3 is 15 residues.

This chain connects TRBV6-1 to TRBJ1-5, with a possible D match to TRBD1 (6 bases). The length of the CDR3 is 17 residues. Trimming stripped 3 bases from V and 3 bases from J, with 18 bases between. Germline-derived CDR1 and CDR2 are MNHNS and SASEGT. CDR3 protein: CASSDFLTGLDNQPQHF. Written as DNA, the CDR3 is TGTGCCAGCAGTGATTTTTTAACAGGGTTGGACAATCAGCCCCAGCATTTT.

The genes are TRBV2 and TRBJ2-5; D is unclear. The CDR3 runs 13 residues. Trimming shortened V by 8 bases and J by 4 bases, and 14 bases separated the two germline ends. Per the germline V gene, CDR1 is SNHLY and CDR2 is FYNNEI. In DNA form, the CDR3 reads TGTGCCAGCGTTGGCGAGCGTGGAGAGACCCAGTACTTC. It codes for CASVGERGETQYF.

The J gene is TRBJ2-2, the V gene TRBV7-9; tentative D call: TRBD2 (6 bases). The germline V gene encodes CDR1 SEHNR and CDR2 FQNEAQ (reference sequence). Deletions cut 2 bases from V and 4 bases from J, with 11 bases between. This CDR3 spans 15 amino acids. The CDR3 coding sequence is TGTGCCAGCAGCTTACTGGGGGGTGTCACCGGGGAGCTGTTTTTT. Its translation is CASSLLGGVTGELFF. Based on the CDR3 plus reference TRBV7-9 and TRBJ2-2, the full variable domain is DTGVSQNPRHKITKRGQNVTFRCDPISEHNRLYWYRQTLGQGPEFLTYFQNEAQLEKSRLLSDRFSAERPKGSFSTLEIQRTEQGDSAMYLCASSLLGGVTGELFFGEGSRLTVL.

This clone was seen once. V gene TRBV6-5 combines with J gene TRBJ1-5; tentatively, D is TRBD1 (6 bases). The CDR3 spans 14 residues. V was shortened by 8 bases and J by 4 bases, with 15 bases between the two germline ends. From germline, CDR1 is MNHEY and CDR2 SVGAGI. Here the CDR3 DNA reads TGTGCCAGCGGAGGGCGGGGGGCGAATCAGCCCCAGCATTTT. This sequence encodes CASGGRGANQPQHF.